This T cell receptor (beta chain) was recorded in a study of T cell responses to AZD1222 COVID-19 vaccine. Broader study findings: Clonal diversity was possibly underestimated, and the donors were mostly white British, with more females. Reports indicate that nearly half of spike-specific TCRs are directed at unmutated variant regions. It was only after the peak T cell response that any repertoires were sampled.

The germline gives CDR1 SGHVS, CDR2 FQNEAQ. This CDR3 has 16 amino acids. V was clipped by 5 bases and J by 10 bases; unmatched bases: 12. This clone is a singleton in its sample. Its antigen is currently unknown. Second doses that came at about 4 or about 12 weeks were put together. Sequencing used immunoSEQ multiplex PCR; TCRdb keeps in-frame clones, though not all of them. The table includes about 82,000 clones, 92% detected once. The source is an adult who received the AZD1222 COVID-19 vaccine. The sample in question was peripheral blood, obtained 28 days after the second AZD1222 dose. The gene calls are TRBV7-8 and TRBJ1-6; 9 bases are shared with TRBD1. CDR3 DNA: TGTGCCAGCAGCGAAACGGGACAGGGAATTGGATCACCCCTCCACTTT. Its protein product is CASSETGQGIGSPLHF.